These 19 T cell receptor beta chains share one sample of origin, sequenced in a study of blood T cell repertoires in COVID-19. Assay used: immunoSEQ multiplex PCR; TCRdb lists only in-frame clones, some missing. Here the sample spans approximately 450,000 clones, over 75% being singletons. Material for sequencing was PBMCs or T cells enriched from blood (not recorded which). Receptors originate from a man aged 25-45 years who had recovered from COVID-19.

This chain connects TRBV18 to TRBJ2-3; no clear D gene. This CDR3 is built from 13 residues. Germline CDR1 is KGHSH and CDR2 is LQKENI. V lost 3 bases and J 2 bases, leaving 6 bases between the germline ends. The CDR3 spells CASSPQNTDTQYF. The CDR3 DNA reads TGTGCCAGCTCACCCCAGAACACAGATACGCAGTATTTT. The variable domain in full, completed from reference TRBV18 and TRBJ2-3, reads NAGVMQNPRHLVRRRGQEARLRCSPMKGHSHVYWYRQLPEEGLKFMVYLQKENIIDESGMPKERFSAEFPKEGPSILRIQQVVRGDSAAYFCASSPQNTDTQYFGPGTRLTVL.

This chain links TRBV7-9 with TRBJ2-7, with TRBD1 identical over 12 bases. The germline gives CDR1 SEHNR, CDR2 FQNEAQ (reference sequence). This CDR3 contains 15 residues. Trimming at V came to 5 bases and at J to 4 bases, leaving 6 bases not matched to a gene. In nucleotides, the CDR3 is TGTGCCAGCAGCCCGGGACAGGGGGCTCAATACGAGCAGTACTTC. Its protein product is CASSPGQGAQYEQYF.

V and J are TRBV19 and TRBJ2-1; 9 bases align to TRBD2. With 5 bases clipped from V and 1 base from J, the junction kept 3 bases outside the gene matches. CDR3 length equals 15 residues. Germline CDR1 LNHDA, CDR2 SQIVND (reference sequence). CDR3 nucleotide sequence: TGTGCCAGTAGTGGCGCGGGAGGGTCCTACAATGAGCAGTTCTTC. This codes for CASSGAGGSYNEQFF. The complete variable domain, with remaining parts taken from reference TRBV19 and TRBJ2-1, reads DGGITQSPKYLFRKEGQNVTLSCEQNLNHDAMYWYRQDPGQGLRLIYYSQIVNDFQKGDIAEGYSVSREKKESFPLTVTSAQKNPTAFYLCASSGAGGSYNEQFFGPGTRLTVL.

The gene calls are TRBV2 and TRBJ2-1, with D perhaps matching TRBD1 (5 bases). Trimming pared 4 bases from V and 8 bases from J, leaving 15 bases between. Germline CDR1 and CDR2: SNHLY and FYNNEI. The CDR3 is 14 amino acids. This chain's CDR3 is CASSGPGGADEQFF. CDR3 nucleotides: TGTGCCAGCAGTGGCCCGGGTGGGGCGGATGAGCAGTTCTTC.

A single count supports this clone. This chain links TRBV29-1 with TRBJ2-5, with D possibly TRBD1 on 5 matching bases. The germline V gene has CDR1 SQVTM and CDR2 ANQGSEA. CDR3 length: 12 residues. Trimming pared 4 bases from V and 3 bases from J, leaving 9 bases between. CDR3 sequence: CSVGPGKETQYF. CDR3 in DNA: TGCAGCGTTGGGCCAGGGAAAGAGACCCAGTACTTC.

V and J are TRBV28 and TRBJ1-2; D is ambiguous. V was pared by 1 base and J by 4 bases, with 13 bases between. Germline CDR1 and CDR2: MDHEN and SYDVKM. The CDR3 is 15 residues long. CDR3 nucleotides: TGTGCCAGCAGTTTATCCGGGGAGGTTGTCTATGGCTACACCTTC. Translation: CASSLSGEVVYGYTF.

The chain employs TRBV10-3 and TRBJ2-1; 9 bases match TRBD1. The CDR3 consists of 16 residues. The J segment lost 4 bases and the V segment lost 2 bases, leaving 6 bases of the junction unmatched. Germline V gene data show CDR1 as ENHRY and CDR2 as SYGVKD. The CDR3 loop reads CAISETWTGDYNEQFF. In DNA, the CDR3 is TGTGCCATCAGTGAGACTTGGACAGGGGATTACAATGAGCAGTTCTTC.

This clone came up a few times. CDR3 in amino acids: CATSGTGTGIETQYF. CDR3 sequence (DNA): TGTGCCACCAGTGGAACCGGGACAGGGATAGAGACCCAGTACTTC. The V and J genes are TRBV24-1 and TRBJ2-5, with 9 bases fitting TRBD1. The germline gives CDR1 KGHDR, CDR2 SFDVKD. J was trimmed by 4 bases and V by 5 bases; bases with no gene match: 7. CDR3 length: 15 amino acids.

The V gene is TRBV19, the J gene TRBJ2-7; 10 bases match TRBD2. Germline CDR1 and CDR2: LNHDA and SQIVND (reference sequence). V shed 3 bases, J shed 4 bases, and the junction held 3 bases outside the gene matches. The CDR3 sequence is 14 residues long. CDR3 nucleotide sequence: TGTGCCAGTAGTATCGGACTAGCGGATTACGAGCAGTACTTC. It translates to CASSIGLADYEQYF.

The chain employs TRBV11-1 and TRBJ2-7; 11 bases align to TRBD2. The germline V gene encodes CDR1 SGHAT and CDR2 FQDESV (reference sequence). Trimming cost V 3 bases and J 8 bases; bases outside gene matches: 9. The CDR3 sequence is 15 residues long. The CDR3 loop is CASSLLAGGLIKQYF. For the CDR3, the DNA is TGTGCCAGCAGCTTGCTAGCGGGAGGTCTTATCAAGCAGTACTTC.

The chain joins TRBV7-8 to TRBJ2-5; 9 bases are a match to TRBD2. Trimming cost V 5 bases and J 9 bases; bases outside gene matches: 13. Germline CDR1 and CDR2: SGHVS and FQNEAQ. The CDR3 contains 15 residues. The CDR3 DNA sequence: TGTGCCAGCAGCCAAGGACTAGCGAGCAAGAGGGCCCAGTACTTC. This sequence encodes CASSQGLASKRAQYF.

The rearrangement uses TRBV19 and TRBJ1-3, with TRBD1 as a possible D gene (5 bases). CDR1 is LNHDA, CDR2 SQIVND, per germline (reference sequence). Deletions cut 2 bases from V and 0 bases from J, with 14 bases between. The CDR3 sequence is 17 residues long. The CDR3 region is CASSISDGHYSGNTIYF. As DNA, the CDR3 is TGTGCCAGTAGTATATCGGATGGACATTACTCTGGAAACACCATATATTTT.

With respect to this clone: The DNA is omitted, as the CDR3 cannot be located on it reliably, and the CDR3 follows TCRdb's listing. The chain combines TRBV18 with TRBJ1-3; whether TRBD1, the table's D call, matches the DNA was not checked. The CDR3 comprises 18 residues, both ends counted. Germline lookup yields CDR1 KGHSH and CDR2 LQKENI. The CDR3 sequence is CASSPILRAGTFGNTIYF.

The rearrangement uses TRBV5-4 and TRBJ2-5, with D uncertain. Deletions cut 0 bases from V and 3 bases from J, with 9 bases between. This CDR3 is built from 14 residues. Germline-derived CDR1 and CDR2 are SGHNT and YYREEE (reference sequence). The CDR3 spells CASSLGSQKETQYF. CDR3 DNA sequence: TGTGCCAGCAGCTTGGGGTCCCAGAAAGAGACCCAGTACTTC.

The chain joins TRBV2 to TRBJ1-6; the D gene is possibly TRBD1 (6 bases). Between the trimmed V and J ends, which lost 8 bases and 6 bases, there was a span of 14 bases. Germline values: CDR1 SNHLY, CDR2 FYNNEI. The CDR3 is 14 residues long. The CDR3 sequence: CASGLTGANSPLHF. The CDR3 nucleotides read TGTGCCAGCGGATTGACAGGCGCTAATTCACCCCTCCACTTT.

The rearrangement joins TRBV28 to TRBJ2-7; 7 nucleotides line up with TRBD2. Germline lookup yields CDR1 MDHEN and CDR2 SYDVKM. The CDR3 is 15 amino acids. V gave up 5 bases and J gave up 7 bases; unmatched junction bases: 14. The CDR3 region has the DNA TGTGCCAGCAGTCGGTCCGGGACTATTATACGGGAGCAGTACTTC. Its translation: CASSRSGTIIREQYF.

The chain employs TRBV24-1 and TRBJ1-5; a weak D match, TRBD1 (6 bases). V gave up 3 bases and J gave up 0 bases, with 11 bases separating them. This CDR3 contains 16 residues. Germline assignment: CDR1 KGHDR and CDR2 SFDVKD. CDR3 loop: CATSDPTGDSNQPQHF. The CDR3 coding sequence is TGTGCCACCAGTGATCCGACAGGTGATAGCAATCAGCCCCAGCATTTT.

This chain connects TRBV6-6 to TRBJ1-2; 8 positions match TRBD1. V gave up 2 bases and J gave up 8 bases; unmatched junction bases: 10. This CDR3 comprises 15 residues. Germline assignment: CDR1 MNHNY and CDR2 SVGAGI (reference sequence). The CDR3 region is CASSYDGQGARGYTF. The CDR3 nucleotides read TGTGCCAGCAGTTACGACGGCCAGGGGGCCAGGGGCTACACCTTC.

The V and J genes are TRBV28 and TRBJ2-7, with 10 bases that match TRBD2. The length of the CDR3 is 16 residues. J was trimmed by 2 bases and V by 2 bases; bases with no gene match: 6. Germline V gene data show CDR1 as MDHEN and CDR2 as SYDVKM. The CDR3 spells CASSLGTSVLPYEQYF. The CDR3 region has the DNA TGTGCCAGCAGTTTAGGGACTAGCGTACTCCCCTACGAGCAGTACTTC.